The clone carrying this T cell receptor beta chain was counted a few times. The data were obtained in a study of blood T cell repertoires in COVID-19. Overall study context: Samples came from the United States, Italy and Spain, spanning acute and convalescent COVID-19.

Across roughly 25 US areas, participants ranged in age from about 18 to 90 years. All recovered Cohort 3 donors got two negative PCRs, got clearance, or saw symptom resolution. Original methodology: Reference gene primer amplification gave estimated nucleated cell counts. The protocol was immunoSEQ multiplex PCR, while the TCRdb copy is restricted to in-frame clones and leaves out a portion. D and trimming come from the DNA, and the V and J calls and clone size come from that table. The data show approximately 350,000 clones, over 75% seen once. Trimming took off 2 bases at V and 1 base at J, with 11 bases between the two ends. Germline V lookup: CDR1 SGHAT, CDR2 FQNNGV. This CDR3 contains 15 residues.

The TCR was taken from a woman in her twenties or thirties who had recovered from COVID-19. Sample: PBMCs or T cells enriched from blood (not recorded which). This chain connects TRBV11-2 to TRBJ1-1; a weak D match, TRBD1 (5 bases). The CDR3 reads CASSLMGGTNTEAFF. The CDR3 DNA sequence: TGTGCCAGCAGCTTAATGGGCGGGACGAACACTGAAGCTTTCTTT.